This T cell receptor beta chain is drawn from a study of control samples from healthy donors and cancer patients. CDR3 length: 11 amino acids. V was pared by 6 bases and J by 3 bases, with 2 bases of the junction left unmatched. Germline V gene lookup returns CDR1 DFQATT and CDR2 SNEGSKA (reference sequence). Assay: immunoSEQ multiplex PCR; the TCRdb copy retains only in-frame clones and omits some. Of about 94,000 clones detected, about 88% appear once; the ten largest clones hold roughly 1.3%. The source material was blood. The receptor comes from a woman between 45 and 65 years old in good health. The chain carries TRBV20-1 and TRBJ2-7, with 7 nucleotides matching TRBD1. The DNA for the CDR3 is TGCAGTGCGAACAGGGGCTACGAGCAGTACTTC. Protein sequence: CSANRGYEQYF.